Presented here are 14 T cell receptor beta chains from one specimen sequenced in a study of blood T cell repertoires in COVID-19 (dated by TCRdb to between 2020 and 2021). The library was made by the immunoSEQ multiplex PCR assay. Sourced from immuneACCESS, this table was stored by TCRdb with only in-frame sequences that have V and J called. A share of the clones is absent; for the studies checked, an unresolved V gene accounts for under half, and the remainder has no known explanation. This sample lists 200,000 to 300,000 clones; around 89% were detected once. The top ten hold less than 5% of the sample. The specimen was peripheral blood. The source of these receptors is a man aged 55 to 70 who had recovered from COVID-19.

The chain couples TRBV27 to TRBJ2-7, with 9 bases fitting TRBD1. Losses at the gene ends were 8 bases for V and 3 bases for J; bases not matched to a gene: 5. CDR1 and CDR2 (germline): MNHEY, SMNVEV (reference sequence). The CDR3 consists of 13 residues. CDR3 DNA sequence: TGTGCCAGCGCGGGACAGGGCAGCTACGAGCAGTACTTC. As protein: CASAGQGSYEQYF.

The chain is built from TRBV5-1 and TRBJ1-2; 11 bases map to TRBD1. The germline CDR1 and CDR2 sequences are SGHRS and YFSETQ. This CDR3 has 14 amino acids. V was clipped by 4 bases and J by 4 bases; unmatched bases: 3. The CDR3 loop is CASSGGQGVYGYTF. In DNA, the CDR3 is TGCGCCAGCAGCGGGGGACAGGGGGTCTATGGCTACACCTTC. The whole variable domain, filled in from reference TRBV5-1 and TRBJ1-2, reads KAGVTQTPRYLIKTRGQQVTLSCSPISGHRSVSWYQQTPGQGLQFLFEYFSETQRNKGNFPGRFSGRQFSNSRSEMNVSTLELGDSALYLCASSGGQGVYGYTFGSGTRLTVV.

This clone was recorded only once. This specimen includes other DNA sequences encoding the same CDR3. The rearrangement joins TRBV5-1 to TRBJ2-3, with a tentative D call TRBD2 (6 bases). CDR1 and CDR2 (germline): SGHRS, YFSETQ. The CDR3 length is 12 residues. V lost 4 bases to trimming and J lost 6 bases, with 9 bases between them. The CDR3 sequence: CASSLGGDTQYF. CDR3 DNA sequence: TGCGCCAGCAGCCTCGGAGGGGATACGCAGTATTTT.

The CDR3 nucleotides read TGTGCCAGCAGCAAAGTTTCGGGACAGGGGCGGGCCGAGCAGTACTTC. Translated: CASSKVSGQGRAEQYF. This chain connects TRBV21-1 to TRBJ2-7; the D call in the table, TRBD1, was not verified against the DNA. TRBV21-1 is classified as a pseudogene. The CDR3 has 16 residues.

The chain combines TRBV7-6 with TRBJ2-7, with TRBD1 identical over 7 bases. Germline V gives CDR1 SGHVS, CDR2 FNYEAQ. The CDR3 extends over 13 amino acids. J lost 5 bases, V lost 5 bases, and 6 bases had no gene match. The CDR3, as DNA: TGTGCCAGCAGCACGATGACAGGGAACGAGCAGTACTTC. Translating it yields CASSTMTGNEQYF. The variable domain in full, completed from reference TRBV7-6 and TRBJ2-7, reads GAGVSQSPRYKVTKRGQDVALRCDPISGHVSLYWYRQALGQGPEFLTYFNYEAQQDKSGLPNDRFSAERPEGSISTLTIQRTEQRDSAMYRCASSTMTGNEQYFGPGTRLTVT.

This sequence joins TRBV11-3 and TRBJ2-1; the match to TRBD2 covers 13 bases. CDR1 is SGHNT, CDR2 YENEEA, per germline. J gave up 8 bases and V 4 bases, and 5 bases lay outside the gene matches. The CDR3 spans 15 residues. The CDR3: CASSSTSGGVDEQFF. The CDR3 DNA follows: TGTGCCAGCAGCTCCACTAGCGGGGGGGTCGATGAGCAGTTCTTC.

The V and J genes are TRBV6-5 and TRBJ1-2; TRBD1 might be the D (5 bases). Trimming took off 6 bases at V and 3 bases at J, with 14 bases between the two ends. This CDR3 spans 14 amino acids. CDR1 MNHEY and CDR2 SVGAGI come from the germline V gene. The CDR3 bases are TGTGCCAGCAGCCCAGACAGAGAGTACTATGGCTACACCTTC. Translated, it gives CASSPDREYYGYTF.

This sequence joins TRBV5-4 and TRBJ1-2; 7 bases are a match to TRBD1. V was clipped by 4 bases and J by 7 bases; unmatched bases: 10. The CDR3 is 14 residues long. Germline V CDR1 and CDR2: SGHNT, YYREEE (reference sequence). As DNA, the CDR3 is TGTGCCAGCAGCGCGTCAATTACAGGGGTTGGCTACACCTTC. Its translation: CASSASITGVGYTF.

The rearrangement joins TRBV7-9 to TRBJ1-2; 8 bases fit TRBD1. Germline-derived CDR1 and CDR2 are SEHNR and FQNEAQ (reference sequence). V shed 5 bases and J 0 bases; nucleotides not matched to a gene: 8. This CDR3 has 16 residues. The CDR3 here is CASSPKGQVPNYGYTF. The DNA for the CDR3 is TGTGCCAGCAGCCCGAAGGGACAGGTACCTAACTATGGCTACACCTTC.

The chain links TRBV19 to TRBJ1-5; D is unclear. Germline loops: CDR1 LNHDA, CDR2 SQIVND (reference sequence). The ends were cut back, 4 bases at V and 0 bases at J, with 19 bases in the middle. The CDR3 sequence is 18 residues long. The CDR3 nucleotides read TGTGCCAGTAGTACTCGGACGGGAAGGAGTGATAGCAATCAGCCCCAGCATTTT. Translating it yields CASSTRTGRSDSNQPQHF.

The chain uses TRBV6-1 and TRBJ2-3; D is unresolved. The V and J ends lost 3 bases and 0 bases respectively, with 4 bases between them. The CDR3 length is 13 residues. Germline CDR1 is MNHNS and CDR2 is SASEGT. CDR3 coding DNA: TGTGCCAGCAGTGATCCTAGCACAGATACGCAGTATTTT. Translation: CASSDPSTDTQYF.

The chain has TRBV6-4 and TRBJ2-7; 9 nucleotides align to TRBD1. Losses at the gene ends were 6 bases for V and 4 bases for J; bases not matched to a gene: 10. CDR1 is MRHNA and CDR2 is SNTAGT in the germline V gene. The CDR3 has 15 residues. The CDR3 loop is CASSYETGGCYEQYF. As DNA, the CDR3 is TGTGCCAGCAGCTACGAAACAGGGGGCTGTTACGAGCAGTACTTC.

In regard to this clone: Distinct nucleotide sequences in the sample also encode this CDR3. The genes are TRBV2 and TRBJ2-5; D call uncertain. V lost 2 bases and J lost 4, with 2 bases in between. This CDR3 contains 11 residues. From germline, CDR1 is SNHLY and CDR2 FYNNEI. The CDR3 nucleotides are TGTGCCAGCAGTGAACGAGAGACCCAGTACTTC. This gives the protein CASSERETQYF.

This chain connects TRBV11-1 to TRBJ2-3; unclear D gene. V dropped 1 base and J dropped 0 bases, with 11 bases sitting between them. The CDR3 runs 16 residues. Germline V CDR1 and CDR2: SGHAT, FQDESV (reference sequence). Here the CDR3 reads CASSLGGQLSTDTQYF. The DNA of the CDR3 is TGTGCCAGCAGCTTAGGAGGTCAACTGAGCACAGATACGCAGTATTTT.